The 2 T cell receptor beta chains in this list originate from one sample, sequenced in a study of blood T cell repertoires in COVID-19. Repertoires were generated with immunoSEQ multiplex PCR, while TCRdb's copy carries only in-frame clones and drops some. Of 200,000 to 300,000 clones detected, more than 70% appear once; the ten largest clones hold roughly 1.9%. Sample: PBMCs or T cells enriched from blood (not recorded which). The receptors were gathered from a woman between 45 and 65 years old who had recovered from COVID-19.

The chain links TRBV28 to TRBJ2-1; D possibly corresponds to TRBD2 (6 bases). Germline V lookup: CDR1 MDHEN, CDR2 SYDVKM. V dropped 7 bases and J dropped 7 bases, with 20 bases sitting between them. The CDR3 runs to 15 residues. CDR3 loop: CASNLAPGRGNEQFF. In DNA form, the CDR3 reads TGTGCCAGCAACCTCGCCCCCGGGAGAGGTAATGAGCAGTTCTTC.

In this sample, this clone turned up once. This chain uses TRBV27 with TRBJ1-4, with 10 positions matching TRBD1. The germline CDR1 and CDR2 sequences are MNHEY and SMNVEV (reference sequence). With V trimmed by 6 bases and J by 10 bases, 11 bases remained unmatched. The CDR3 sequence is 15 residues long. CDR3 sequence (DNA): TGTGCCAGCAGAACAACCGGGACAGGGGTCGGAAAACTGTTTTTT. Translated: CASRTTGTGVGKLFF.